The entry below gives a single T cell receptor beta chain sequence along with its context. Its antigen remains unknown. This entry comes from a study of OX40 agonist ivuxolimab in advanced cancers. Findings and caveats of the study: There were also nonresponders showing low normalized T-cell clonal expansion. The specificity for antigen of the expanded peripheral T cells was not determined. The study observed clonal expansion of CD4+ and CD8+ blood T cells by week 6 at 0.1 to 3.0 mg/kg.

Generated by immunoSEQ multiplex PCR, the TCRdb table keeps only in-frame clones and is missing some. This table holds 65,000 to 85,000 clones, 80% to 95% found once. With V trimmed by 6 bases and J by 6 bases, 5 bases remained unmatched. The length of the CDR3 is 14 residues. The V gene's germline CDR1 is MNHEY and CDR2 SVGAGI. The V call is TRBV6-5, the J call TRBJ2-1; TRBD2 matches at 10 bases. The source of this sequence is an adult with an advanced solid tumor such as melanoma, head and neck, liver or kidney cancer. Sequenced here: CD4+ or CD8+ T cells sorted from blood, sampled in a trial of the OX40 agonist ivuxolimab. CDR3 DNA: TGTGCCAGCAGCTTAGCGGGGGGACCCAATGAGCAGTTCTTC. Translation: CASSLAGGPNEQFF.